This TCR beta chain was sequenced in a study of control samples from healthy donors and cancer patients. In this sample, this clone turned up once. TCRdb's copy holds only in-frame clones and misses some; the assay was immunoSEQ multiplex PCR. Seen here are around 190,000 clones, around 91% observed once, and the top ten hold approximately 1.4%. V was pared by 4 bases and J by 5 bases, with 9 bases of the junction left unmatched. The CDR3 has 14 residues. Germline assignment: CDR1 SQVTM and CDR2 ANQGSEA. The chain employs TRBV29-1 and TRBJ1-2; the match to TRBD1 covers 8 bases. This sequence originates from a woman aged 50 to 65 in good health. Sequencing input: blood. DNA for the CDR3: TGCAGCGTTGGAAGACAGGGGAATCGGTATGGCTACACCTTC. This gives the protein CSVGRQGNRYGYTF. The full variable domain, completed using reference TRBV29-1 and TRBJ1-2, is SAVISQKPSRDICQRGTSLTIQCQVDSQVTMMFWYRQQPGQSLTLIATANQGSEATYESGFVIDKFPISRPNLTFSTLTVSNMSPEDSSIYLCSVGRQGNRYGYTFGSGTRLTVV.